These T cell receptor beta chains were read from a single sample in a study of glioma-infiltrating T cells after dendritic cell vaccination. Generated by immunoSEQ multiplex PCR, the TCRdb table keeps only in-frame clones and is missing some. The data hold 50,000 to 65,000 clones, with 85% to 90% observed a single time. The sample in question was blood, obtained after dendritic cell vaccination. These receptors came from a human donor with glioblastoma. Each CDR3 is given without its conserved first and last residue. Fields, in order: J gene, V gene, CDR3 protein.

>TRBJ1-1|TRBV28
ATDGRQGKLSEAF
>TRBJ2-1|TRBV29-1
SAFTGGPWNEQF
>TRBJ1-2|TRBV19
ASSRHREGYT
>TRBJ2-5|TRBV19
ARPSGAGGTEETQY
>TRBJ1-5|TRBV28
ASSLTATIQPQH
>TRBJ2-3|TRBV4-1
ASSQDTPARPSGGRTDTQY
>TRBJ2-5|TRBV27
ASSPGTSVLAQY
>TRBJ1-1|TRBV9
ASSVGDRGSTEAF
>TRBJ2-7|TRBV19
ASSIVSGGEQY
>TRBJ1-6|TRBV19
ASSKAEEGSPLH
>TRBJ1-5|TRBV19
ASSIATGGSGNQPQH
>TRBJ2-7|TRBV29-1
SVVLAGDSYEQY
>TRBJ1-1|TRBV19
ASSISQGTTEAF
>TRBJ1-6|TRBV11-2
ASSFWGEDGSPLH
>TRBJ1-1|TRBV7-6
ASSLAATGSEAF
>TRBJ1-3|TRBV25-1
ASSEYGRGQDRNTIY
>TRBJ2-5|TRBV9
ASSVAAGFQETQY
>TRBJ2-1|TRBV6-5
ASSFTSGGYNEQF
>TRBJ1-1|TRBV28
ASSLSEEGFTEAF
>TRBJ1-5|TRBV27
ASSLGRGYETQH
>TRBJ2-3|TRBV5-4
ASSLRGGETDTQY
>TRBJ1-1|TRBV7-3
ASSSGVNTEAF
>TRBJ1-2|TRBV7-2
ASSLDGTGGYGYT
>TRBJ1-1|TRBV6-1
ASSLLTEAF
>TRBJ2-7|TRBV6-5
ASSRSPSYEQY
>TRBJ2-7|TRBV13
ASSHWGRARKQY
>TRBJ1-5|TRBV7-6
ASSFRGHLSNQPQH
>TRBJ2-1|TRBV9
ASSGPSGGSNEQF
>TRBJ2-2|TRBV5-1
ASREAGRLRTGELF
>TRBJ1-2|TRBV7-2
ASSLTGQNYGYT
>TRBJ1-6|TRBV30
AWSGAYYTNNSPLH
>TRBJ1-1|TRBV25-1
ASSGKRAF
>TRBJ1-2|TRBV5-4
ASSHPGQVNYGYT
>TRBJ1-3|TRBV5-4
ASSLAGWSSGNTIY
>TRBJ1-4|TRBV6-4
ASSRDGQGVEKLF
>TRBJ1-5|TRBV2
ASSPVGRNQPQH
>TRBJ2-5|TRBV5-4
ASSLTGVQETQY
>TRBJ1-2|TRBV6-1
ASSDFGTGFGYT
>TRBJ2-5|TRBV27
ASRRTGELETQY
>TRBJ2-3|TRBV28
ASEEGSKDTQY
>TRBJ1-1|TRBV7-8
ASRGTVEAF
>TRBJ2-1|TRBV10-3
AISGKRGQGGGEQF
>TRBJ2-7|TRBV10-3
AISESAGVSEQY
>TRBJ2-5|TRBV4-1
ASSPRIGTGKETQY
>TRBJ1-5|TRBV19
ASRGYGRGNQPQH
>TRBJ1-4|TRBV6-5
ASSRPGEGVEKLF
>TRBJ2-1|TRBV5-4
APSRGNEQF
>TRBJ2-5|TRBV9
ASSVENRYQETQY
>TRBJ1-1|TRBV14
ASSQYSATEAF
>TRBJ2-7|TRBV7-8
ASSFVQGAREQY
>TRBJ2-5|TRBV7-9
ASSSEGGPRETQY
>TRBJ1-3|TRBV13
ASSLVVRGSGNTIY
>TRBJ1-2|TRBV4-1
ASSPTGTGPSA
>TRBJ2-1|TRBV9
ASSLRPLGDEQF
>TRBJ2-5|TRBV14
ASSHTTGQETQY
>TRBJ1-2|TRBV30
AWVDRGGYGYT
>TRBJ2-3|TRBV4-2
ASSQDGTSGGAPPDTQY
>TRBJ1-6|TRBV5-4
ASSLETAGSPLH